The 26 T cell receptor beta chains given below trace back to one sample, sequenced in a study of tissue T cells after allogeneic stem cell transplantation. TCRdb's table, derived via immunoSEQ multiplex PCR, lists solely in-frame clones and lacks some. The table records about 40,000 clones, roughly 92% of them present only once. Source: blood, taken before transplantation. The receptors stem from a woman aged 35 to 75 who later had graft-versus-host disease after an allogeneic stem cell transplant.

J is TRBJ2-1 and V is TRBV9; D may be TRBD2 (6 bases). In germline, CDR1 is SGDLS, CDR2 YYNGEE. The CDR3 extends over 15 amino acids. Trimming removed 7 bases from V and 3 bases from J, with 17 bases in between. The CDR3: CASGKTGDFYNEQFF. The CDR3 nucleotides read TGTGCCAGCGGGAAGACGGGGGACTTCTACAATGAGCAGTTCTTC.

The V and J genes are TRBV5-4 and TRBJ1-1, with 7 bases fitting TRBD1. V was pared by 1 base and J by 3 bases, with 12 bases of the junction left unmatched. From germline, CDR1 is SGHNT and CDR2 YYREEE (reference sequence). The length of the CDR3 is 17 residues. The DNA of the CDR3 is TGTGCCAGCAGCTTGTCGGGGCAGGGGGGATGGGACACTGAAGCTTTCTTT. This encodes CASSLSGQGGWDTEAFF.

The rearrangement joins TRBV5-1 to TRBJ1-1; a weak D match, TRBD1 (6 bases). Germline CDR1 SGHRS, CDR2 YFSETQ. The CDR3 length is 14 residues. V lost 0 bases and J 6 bases, leaving 12 bases between the germline ends. The CDR3 region is CASSLAGRGAEAFF. The CDR3 DNA sequence: TGCGCCAGCAGCTTGGCCGGGAGGGGGGCTGAAGCTTTCTTT.

J is TRBJ1-6 and V is TRBV9; D not resolved. Looked up from germline, CDR1 is SGDLS and CDR2 is YYNGEE. CDR3 length: 16 residues. Trimming removed 0 bases at V and 0 bases at J, with 7 bases between. CDR3 sequence: CASSVESGSYNSPLHF. As DNA, the CDR3 is TGTGCCAGCAGCGTAGAGTCAGGCTCCTATAATTCACCCCTCCACTTT.

The V call is TRBV25-1, the J call TRBJ2-1; 10 bases align to TRBD1. J was trimmed by 0 bases and V by 3 bases; bases with no gene match: 5. Germline V gene lookup returns CDR1 MGHDK and CDR2 SYGVNS. The CDR3 is 17 amino acids. As DNA, the CDR3 is TGTGCCAGCAGTGATCCCTGGACAGGGGGCTCCTACAATGAGCAGTTCTTC. Protein sequence: CASSDPWTGGSYNEQFF.

The J gene is TRBJ2-1, the V gene TRBV18; 9 nucleotides line up with TRBD1. This CDR3 is built from 16 residues. J was trimmed by 5 bases and V by 3 bases; bases with no gene match: 8. Germline CDR1 KGHSH, CDR2 LQKENI. DNA of the CDR3: TGTGCCAGCTCACCTTTTCGGGACAGGGTAAACAATGAGCAGTTCTTC. This encodes CASSPFRDRVNNEQFF.

Note on this clone: One end of the junction varies from germline; a read error may be responsible. J is TRBJ1-1 and V is TRBV10-3; D gene ambiguous. The CDR3 has 13 amino acids. Germline V CDR1 and CDR2: ENHRY, SYGVKD. This chain's CDR3 is CAIGDGLRTEAFF. The CDR3 coding sequence is TGTGCCATCGGTGATGGGTTGAGGACTGAAGCTTTCTTT.

The chain joins TRBV5-8 to TRBJ2-2; TRBD2 aligns across 8 bases. Per the germline V gene, CDR1 is SGHTS and CDR2 is YDEGEE. V shed 4 bases and J 4 bases; nucleotides not matched to a gene: 9. This CDR3 contains 16 residues. This CDR3 reads CASSPGLESFTGELFF. The CDR3 DNA is TGTGCCAGCAGCCCGGGACTAGAGTCATTCACCGGGGAGCTGTTTTTT.

V gene TRBV18 combines with J gene TRBJ1-1; 8 bases agree with TRBD1. The CDR3 is 13 residues long. CDR1 KGHSH and CDR2 LQKENI come from the germline V gene. The J segment lost 1 base and the V segment lost 8 bases, leaving 3 bases of the junction unmatched. The CDR3 DNA sequence: TGTGCCAGCCTTACAGGGGGGAACACTGAAGCTTTCTTT. This codes for CASLTGGNTEAFF.

The chain uses TRBV7-2 and TRBJ2-3, with 7 bases aligning to TRBD1. The CDR3 is made up of 15 amino acids. The J segment lost 3 bases and the V segment lost 4 bases, leaving 7 bases of the junction unmatched. Looked up from germline, CDR1 is SGHTA and CDR2 is FQGNSA. This CDR3 is CASSYLTGTTDTQYF. The CDR3 DNA reads TGTGCCAGCAGCTACCTGACAGGGACGACAGATACGCAGTATTTT.

The genes are TRBV1 and TRBJ2-7; TRBD2, the table's D call, was not compared with the DNA. TRBV1 is termed a pseudogene. The CDR3 sequence is 16 residues long. The DNA for the CDR3 is TGCACCAGCAGAGGGACTAGCGGGAGAATCACCTACGAGCAGTACTTC. Amino acids: CTSRGTSGRITYEQYF.

This sequence joins TRBV18 and TRBJ1-1, with D unclear. This CDR3 spans 14 amino acids. Germline lookup yields CDR1 KGHSH and CDR2 LQKENI. V lost 0 bases, J lost 5 bases, and 10 bases lay in between. CDR3 sequence reads: CASSPPFGPTEAFF. The CDR3 coding sequence is TGTGCCAGCTCACCACCTTTCGGGCCTACTGAAGCTTTCTTT.

The chain combines TRBV4-1 with TRBJ2-3; D is uncertain. The CDR3 totals 15 residues. The germline V and J ends were trimmed by 0 bases and 1 base, with 8 bases remaining between them. CDR1 is MGHRA and CDR2 is YSYEKL in the germline V gene. CDR3 DNA sequence: TGCGCCAGCAGCCAAGAGATTCGCGGCACAGATACGCAGTATTTT. Translation gives CASSQEIRGTDTQYF.

The rearrangement uses TRBV4-2 and TRBJ2-1, with D perhaps matching TRBD1 (5 bases). Trimming pared 1 base from V and 10 bases from J, leaving 17 bases between. The CDR3 is made up of 15 amino acids. Germline V lookup: CDR1 LGHNA, CDR2 YNFKEQ. The CDR3 bases are TGTGCCAGCAGCCAAGTAGGAGAAGGCCCAGGGGAGCAGTTCTTC. This translates into CASSQVGEGPGEQFF.

This rearrangement joins TRBV7-2 to TRBJ2-1; TRBD1 agrees at 8 bases. Losses at the gene ends were 4 bases for V and 10 bases for J; bases not matched to a gene: 15. CDR3 length equals 16 residues. Germline loops: CDR1 SGHTA, CDR2 FQGNSA. CDR3 amino acids: CASSWTGTQGAWEQFF. CDR3 DNA sequence: TGTGCCAGCAGCTGGACAGGGACCCAGGGGGCTTGGGAGCAGTTCTTC.

The V gene is TRBV5-5, the J gene TRBJ2-5; D unresolved. Trimming removed 3 bases from V and 4 bases from J, with 7 bases in between. Germline V gives CDR1 SGHKS, CDR2 YYEKEE (reference sequence). The CDR3 is 12 residues long. The CDR3 region has the DNA TGTGCCAGCAGCTCGGACGTAGAGACCCAGTACTTC. Its protein is CASSSDVETQYF.

The rearrangement links TRBV7-9 to TRBJ1-2; D is ambiguous. This CDR3 region has 14 residues. From germline, CDR1 is SEHNR and CDR2 FQNEAQ (reference sequence). V lost 5 bases and J 3 bases, leaving 13 bases between the germline ends. The CDR3 loop reads CASSRREGDYGYTF. Here the CDR3 DNA reads TGTGCCAGCAGCCGGCGGGAGGGTGACTATGGCTACACCTTC.

Turning to this clone: Germline is not matched at one junction end, which may reflect a read error. J is TRBJ2-1 and V is TRBV2, with 7 bases aligning to TRBD2. The CDR3 spans 11 residues. Germline V CDR1 and CDR2: SNHLY, FYNNEI. The CDR3 sequence is CASSDWDRGVF. The CDR3 DNA reads as TGTGCCAGCAGTGATTGGGATCGGGGGGTCTTC.

The chain recombines TRBV11-2 with TRBJ1-1; D is unclear. Germline CDR1 is SGHAT and CDR2 is FQNNGV. The CDR3 extends over 15 amino acids. The germline V and J ends were trimmed by 1 base and 7 bases, with 16 bases remaining between them. CDR3 sequence: CASSLVTGLRGEAFF. For the CDR3, the DNA is TGTGCCAGCAGCTTAGTAACGGGCCTACGCGGTGAAGCTTTCTTT.

The count of this clone is one. The chain links TRBV27 to TRBJ1-1; D is possibly TRBD1 (5 bases). V lost 9 bases and J lost 0, with 8 bases in between. Germline-derived CDR1 and CDR2 are MNHEY and SMNVEV (reference sequence). This CDR3 region has 12 residues. The CDR3 loop reads CASGTVNTEAFF. The DNA for the CDR3 is TGTGCCAGTGGGACGGTGAACACTGAAGCTTTCTTT.

V is TRBV19 and J is TRBJ1-1, with TRBD1 as a possible D gene (5 bases). The CDR3 runs to 13 residues. Germline assignment: CDR1 LNHDA and CDR2 SQIVND (reference sequence). The ends were cut back, 5 bases at V and 6 bases at J, with 13 bases in the middle. CDR3 coding DNA: TGTGCCAGTAGTCCGCAGGGAGTCCCTGAAGCTTTCTTT. This gives the protein CASSPQGVPEAFF.

This chain joins TRBV7-9 and TRBJ1-1, with TRBD1 matching 8 bases. CDR1 is SEHNR, CDR2 FQNEAQ, per germline (reference sequence). This CDR3 spans 15 amino acids. With 5 bases clipped from V and 1 base from J, the junction kept 6 bases outside the gene matches. The CDR3 loop is CASSAEGTGNTEAFF. The CDR3 nucleotides read TGTGCCAGCAGCGCCGAGGGGACAGGGAACACTGAAGCTTTCTTT.

The rearrangement uses TRBV6-6 and TRBJ1-4, with D perhaps matching TRBD1 (5 bases). The V gene lost 0 bases and the J gene lost 0 bases, with 5 bases spanning the gap. Germline CDR1 reads MNHNY; CDR2 reads SVGAGI (reference sequence). CDR3 length equals 15 residues. CDR3 sequence: CASSYSTATNEKLFF. For the CDR3, the DNA is TGTGCCAGCAGTTACTCGACAGCAACTAATGAAAAACTGTTTTTT.

V is TRBV9 and J is TRBJ2-1, with a weak D call TRBD2 (6 bases). The CDR3 has 14 residues. Per germline, CDR1 SGDLS and CDR2 YYNGEE. V was clipped by 0 bases and J by 7 bases, with 11 bases between them. CDR3 residues: CASSVDLARNEQFF. CDR3 nucleotide sequence: TGTGCCAGCAGCGTAGATCTAGCGAGGAATGAGCAGTTCTTC.

This chain connects TRBV30 to TRBJ2-7; 11 bases align to TRBD2. The CDR3 contains 14 residues. Trimming took 3 bases from V and 0 from J; bases not matched to a gene: 1. The V gene's germline CDR1 is GTSNPN and CDR2 SVGIG (reference sequence). The chain's CDR3 is CAWRGLAASYEQYF. CDR3 sequence (DNA): TGTGCCTGGAGGGGACTAGCGGCCTCCTACGAGCAGTACTTC.

The V call is TRBV6-6, the J call TRBJ1-1; the match to TRBD1 covers 7 bases. The CDR3 contains 14 residues. Germline CDR1 is MNHNY and CDR2 is SVGAGI (reference sequence). Losses at the gene ends were 6 bases for V and 0 bases for J; bases not matched to a gene: 4. The CDR3 region has the DNA TGTGCCAGCAGGCTGACAGGGATGAACACTGAAGCTTTCTTT. Its protein is CASRLTGMNTEAFF.